This T cell receptor (beta chain) was captured by sequencing in a study of blood T cell repertoires in COVID-19. This CDR3 comprises 15 residues. The repertoire was sequenced with immunoSEQ multiplex PCR; TCRdb's copy has only in-frame clones and lacks some. The sample lists more than 300,000 clones, 88% seen once, with around 1.6% in the top ten. Sequenced material: peripheral blood. The V call is TRBV21-1, the J call TRBJ1-2. TRBV21-1 is annotated as a pseudogene. This sequence was found in a woman aged 30 to 39 with COVID-19, enrolled during active disease. The CDR3 region is CASSNYYGGYYGYTF. As DNA, the CDR3 is TGTGCCAGCAGCAACTACTACGGGGGTTACTATGGCTACACCTTC.